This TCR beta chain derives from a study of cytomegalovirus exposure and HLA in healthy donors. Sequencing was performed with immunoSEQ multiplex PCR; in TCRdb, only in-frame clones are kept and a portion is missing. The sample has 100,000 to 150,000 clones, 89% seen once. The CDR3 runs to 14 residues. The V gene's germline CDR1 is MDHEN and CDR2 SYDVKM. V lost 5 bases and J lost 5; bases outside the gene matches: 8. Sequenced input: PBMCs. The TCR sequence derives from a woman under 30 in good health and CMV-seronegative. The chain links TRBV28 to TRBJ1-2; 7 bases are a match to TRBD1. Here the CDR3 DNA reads TGTGCCAGCAGTGTACGACAGGGCCATTATGGCTACACCTTC. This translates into CASSVRQGHYGYTF.